Below, 10 T cell receptor beta chains from the same sample are listed, as sequenced in a study of neoadjuvant anti-PD-1 for oral cavity cancer. Generated by immunoSEQ multiplex PCR, the TCRdb table keeps only in-frame clones and is missing some. The repertoire has 6,900 or so clones, about four fifths of them found once; the top ten carry around 3.2%. Sequences were derived from PBMCs, sampled before nivolumab (anti-PD-1) treatment. The source is a person between 40 and 85 years old with oral cavity squamous cell carcinoma.

CDR3 residues: CASSLGLRQLNTEAFF. In nucleotides, the CDR3 is TGTGCCAGCAGCTTAGGGCTCCGACAGCTGAACACTGAAGCTTTCTTT. The gene calls are TRBV7-8 and TRBJ1-1; weak D call: TRBD1 (5 bases). This CDR3 is built from 16 residues. V was cut by 1 base and J by 0 bases, with 12 bases left in between. The germline V gene encodes CDR1 SGHVS and CDR2 FQNEAQ.

This rearrangement joins TRBV6-1 to TRBJ2-2; possible D gene TRBD2, 7 bases. CDR1 is MNHNS and CDR2 is SASEGT in the germline V gene. This CDR3 has 15 residues. The V end lost 10 bases, the J end lost 4 bases, and 19 bases lay between the germline ends. The chain's CDR3 is CATKQGGGITGELFF. In nucleotides, the CDR3 is TGTGCCACTAAACAGGGAGGGGGGATCACCGGGGAGCTGTTTTTT.

This clone was found a few times. The chain combines TRBV5-4 with TRBJ1-4, with D perhaps TRBD1 (5 bases). CDR1 is SGHNT, CDR2 YYREEE, per germline (reference sequence). V was shortened by 4 bases and J by 7 bases, with 17 bases between the two germline ends. This CDR3 region has 15 residues. Here the CDR3 reads CASSHPGTGGEKLFF. CDR3 DNA sequence: TGTGCCAGCAGCCATCCAGGGACGGGCGGTGAAAAACTGTTTTTT.

This sequence joins TRBV7-6 and TRBJ2-5; D possibly uses TRBD1 or TRBD2 (5 bases each). The CDR3 spans 13 residues. From germline, CDR1 is SGHVS and CDR2 FNYEAQ. V lost 4 bases to trimming and J lost 5 bases, with 11 bases between them. CDR3 nucleotides: TGTGCCAGCAGCTCGGACTGGGGGGAGACCCAGTACTTC. Translation gives CASSSDWGETQYF.

This rearrangement joins TRBV6-5 to TRBJ1-1; 8 bases map to TRBD1. Per the germline V gene, CDR1 is MNHEY and CDR2 is SVGAGI. The V gene end was trimmed by 4 bases and the J gene end by 1 base; junction bases not matched to a gene: 5. There are 15 residues in the CDR3. The CDR3 DNA reads as TGTGCCAGCAGTTCTCCCGGGACAGGGAACACTGAAGCTTTCTTT. It encodes CASSSPGTGNTEAFF.

A few counts support this clone. The gene calls are TRBV9 and TRBJ1-4; TRBD1 is a possible D gene (5 bases). The CDR3 totals 15 residues. Trimming removed 4 bases at V and 6 bases at J, with 16 bases between. The germline gives CDR1 SGDLS, CDR2 YYNGEE. The CDR3, as DNA: TGTGCCAGCAGCTTTTCAGGGATGGGGGATGAAAAACTGTTTTTT. Amino acids: CASSFSGMGDEKLFF.

V is TRBV19 and J is TRBJ1-4; D remains ambiguous. The CDR3 spans 13 residues. The germline CDR1 and CDR2 sequences are LNHDA and SQIVND (reference sequence). Between the trimmed V and J ends, which lost 5 bases and 11 bases, there was a span of 15 bases. The CDR3 here is CASSGSREEKLFF. DNA of the CDR3: TGTGCCAGTAGTGGTTCCCGCGAAGAGAAACTGTTTTTT.

The chain recombines TRBV2 with TRBJ2-7; D tentatively reads TRBD1 or TRBD2 (7 bases each). Trimming took off 4 bases at V and 3 bases at J, with 19 bases between the two ends. The germline V gene encodes CDR1 SNHLY and CDR2 FYNNEI. The CDR3 totals 16 residues. The CDR3 is CASSAGQPGGGYEQYF. The CDR3 bases are TGTGCCAGCAGTGCGGGACAGCCCGGCGGGGGCTACGAGCAGTACTTC.

The chain employs TRBV19 and TRBJ2-1; 8 positions match TRBD1. Trimming took 7 bases from V and 7 from J; bases not matched to a gene: 3. Looked up from germline, CDR1 is LNHDA and CDR2 is SQIVND (reference sequence). The CDR3 loop spans 12 amino acids. This CDR3 is CASTQGANEQFF. CDR3 sequence (DNA): TGTGCCAGTACTCAGGGGGCTAATGAGCAGTTCTTC.

The chain carries TRBV6-1 and TRBJ1-1; 7 nucleotides agree with TRBD1. CDR3 length equals 13 residues. The junction had 7 bases not matched to a gene; V was cut back by 8 bases and J by 4 bases. Per the germline V gene, CDR1 is MNHNS and CDR2 is SASEGT. DNA of the CDR3: TGTGCCAGCGCAGGACAGGATGGCACTGAAGCTTTCTTT. It yields the protein CASAGQDGTEAFF.